Each of the 27 T cell receptor beta chains below was sequenced from the same sample in a study of T cells in tumors after PD-1 blockade. The assay was immunoSEQ multiplex PCR, and TCRdb's table has in-frame clones only and misses some. The sample carries around 12,000 clones, under 80% recorded once. Sequencing was performed on tumor tissue, taken before anti-PD-1 treatment. Source of these receptors: a human donor with basal cell carcinoma.

This rearrangement joins TRBV3-1 (or the pseudogene TRBV3-2) to TRBJ2-6; TRBD1 might be the D (6 bases). The V and J ends lost 1 base and 4 bases respectively, with 17 bases between them. Per the germline V gene, CDR1 is LGHDT and CDR2 is YNNKEL (reference sequence). The length of the CDR3 is 18 residues. CDR3 protein: CASSQGAGVVVGANVLTF. Written as DNA, the CDR3 is TGTGCCAGCAGCCAAGGGGCAGGGGTAGTGGTCGGGGCCAACGTCCTGACTTTC.

V and J are TRBV28 and TRBJ2-7, with D possibly matching TRBD2 (7 bases). Germline V gene sequence: CDR1 MDHEN, CDR2 SYDVKM. The V gene lost 2 bases and the J gene lost 0 bases, with 14 bases spanning the gap. The CDR3 is 16 amino acids. The CDR3 region is CASSLGEGGSSYEQYF. CDR3 bases: TGTGCCAGCAGTTTAGGGGAGGGGGGGAGCTCCTACGAGCAGTACTTC.

This sequence joins TRBV19 and TRBJ2-3; no firm D call. The CDR3 totals 14 residues. Trimming took 5 bases from V and 0 from J, leaving 9 bases between them. The germline V gene has CDR1 LNHDA and CDR2 SQIVND (reference sequence). In nucleotides, the CDR3 is TGTGCCAGTAGTCTGAAAACTAGCACAGATACGCAGTATTTT. As protein: CASSLKTSTDTQYF.

The chain has TRBV6-6 and TRBJ1-2; D is unresolved. CDR3 length: 13 residues. Germline V gene sequence: CDR1 MNHNY, CDR2 SVGAGI (reference sequence). V dropped 5 bases and J dropped 4 bases, with 11 bases sitting between them. The CDR3 loop reads CASSVQPAYGYTF. The DNA of the CDR3 is TGTGCCAGCAGTGTTCAGCCGGCCTATGGCTACACCTTC.

Turning to this clone: Mismatch with germline at one junction end may stem from a read error. The chain joins TRBV7-7 to TRBJ2-5; 9 bases line up with TRBD1. The germline V gene has CDR1 SSHAT and CDR2 FNYEAQ (reference sequence). This CDR3 spans 15 amino acids. The CDR3 sequence is CASSPGTGYQETQYF. The DNA of the CDR3 is TGTGCTAGCAGCCCGGGGACAGGGTACCAAGAGACCCAGTACTTC.

V usage is TRBV28 and J usage is TRBJ2-1; maybe TRBD1 (5 bases). V dropped 5 bases and J dropped 2 bases, with 13 bases sitting between them. CDR3 length equals 15 residues. The germline gives CDR1 MDHEN, CDR2 SYDVKM. The CDR3 coding sequence is TGTGCCAGCAGTCCCCCCCCGACAGCCTACAATGAGCAGTTCTTC. It yields the protein CASSPPPTAYNEQFF.

V gene TRBV18 combines with J gene TRBJ2-5; D is perhaps TRBD1 (5 bases). Per germline, CDR1 KGHSH and CDR2 LQKENI. Trimming left V 4 bases short and J 5 bases short, with 8 bases between. This CDR3 region has 12 residues. The DNA for the CDR3 is TGTGCCAGCTCACAGGGGTCGGAGACCCAGTACTTC. This encodes CASSQGSETQYF.

This clone occurred a few times. The CDR3 bases are TGTGCCAGCTCAGTTCTCCAGGGGGAAAAACTGTTTTTT. Translation: CASSVLQGEKLFF. The chain uses TRBV18 and TRBJ1-4, with D possibly TRBD1 on 6 matching bases. Germline V lookup: CDR1 KGHSH, CDR2 LQKENI. The V gene lost 5 bases and the J gene lost 8 bases, with 12 bases spanning the gap. The CDR3 is made up of 13 amino acids.

The chain employs TRBV29-1 and TRBJ2-3, with D maybe TRBD1 (6 bases). The V end was cut by 3 bases, the J end by 3 bases, with 16 bases between. The CDR3 loop spans 15 amino acids. From germline, CDR1 is SQVTM and CDR2 ANQGSEA. This chain's CDR3 is CSVEDRKWGTDTQYF. CDR3 in DNA: TGCAGCGTTGAGGACAGAAAGTGGGGGACAGATACGCAGTATTTT.

The rearrangement uses TRBV6-1 and TRBJ1-1, with a tentative D call TRBD1 (5 bases). V lost 5 bases and J 0 bases, leaving 13 bases between the germline ends. This CDR3 has 15 amino acids. Germline V gene sequence: CDR1 MNHNS, CDR2 SASEGT. The CDR3 nucleotides are TGTGCCAGCAGTCAGACAGCTAAAATGAACACTGAAGCTTTCTTT. This gives the protein CASSQTAKMNTEAFF.

The rearrangement links TRBV3-1 (or the pseudogene TRBV3-2) to TRBJ1-1; D may be TRBD1 (6 bases). The CDR3 length is 14 residues. CDR1 is LGHDT, CDR2 YNNKEL, per germline (reference sequence). Trimming cost V 2 bases and J 1 base, with 8 bases left between them. The CDR3 bases are TGTGCCAGCAGCCAAACAGGGAGGAACACTGAAGCTTTCTTT. This gives the protein CASSQTGRNTEAFF.

J is TRBJ1-2 and V is TRBV3-1 (or the pseudogene TRBV3-2); D gene unclear. The CDR3 is 13 amino acids. Germline CDR1 LGHDT, CDR2 YNNKEL (reference sequence). The germline V and J ends were trimmed by 8 bases and 8 bases, with 18 bases remaining between them. The CDR3 DNA is TGTGCCAGCGGCTTCTCCGACATAGGAGGCTACACCTTC. Its translation: CASGFSDIGGYTF.

This chain uses TRBV19 with TRBJ2-2; D may correspond to TRBD1 or TRBD2 (5 bases each). The CDR3 is 14 amino acids. CDR1 is LNHDA, CDR2 SQIVND, per germline (reference sequence). CDR3 sequence reads: CASYEGRDTGELFF. For the CDR3, the DNA is TGTGCGAGTTACGAGGGGCGGGACACCGGGGAGCTGTTTTTT.

This chain connects TRBV10-3 to TRBJ1-1; weak D call: TRBD1 (5 bases). There are 13 residues in the CDR3. CDR1 ENHRY and CDR2 SYGVKD come from the germline V gene. V was shortened by 4 bases and J by 5 bases, with 11 bases between the two germline ends. The CDR3 protein is CAISVQGETEAFF. In nucleotides, the CDR3 is TGTGCCATCAGTGTACAAGGGGAGACTGAAGCTTTCTTT.

This clone showed up just once. The CDR3 DNA reads TGTGCCAGCAGCTTAGGAGGGAGCTCCTACAATGAGCAGTTCTTC. Its translation: CASSLGGSSYNEQFF. The chain links TRBV5-4 to TRBJ2-1, with D possibly TRBD2 on 6 matching bases. This CDR3 spans 15 amino acids. Germline V gene sequence: CDR1 SGHNT, CDR2 YYREEE (reference sequence). V was cut by 2 bases and J by 0 bases, with 9 bases left in between.

The CDR3: CASSLNKNTEAFF. The CDR3 nucleotides read TGTGCCAGCTCGCTAAACAAGAACACTGAAGCTTTCTTT. The V and J genes are TRBV5-8 and TRBJ1-1; D remains ambiguous. The V and J ends lost 7 bases and 1 base respectively, with 11 bases between them. The V gene's germline CDR1 is SGHTS and CDR2 YDEGEE. The CDR3 is made up of 13 amino acids.

This clone was detected a few times. The chain has TRBV6-4 and TRBJ2-3; TRBD1 might be the D (5 bases). The CDR3 loop spans 14 amino acids. Per germline, CDR1 MRHNA and CDR2 SNTAGT. V gave up 5 bases and J gave up 2 bases, with 11 bases separating them. CDR3 in DNA: TGTGCCAGCAGTTCAGAGACAGCCACAGATACGCAGTATTTT. Its translation: CASSSETATDTQYF.

This rearrangement joins TRBV29-1 to TRBJ2-7, with 12 bases that match TRBD1. The CDR3 sequence is 15 residues long. V shed 7 bases and J 7 bases; nucleotides not matched to a gene: 14. Per the germline V gene, CDR1 is SQVTM and CDR2 is ANQGSEA. The CDR3 region is CSAKAGTGGLGEQYF. CDR3 DNA sequence: TGCAGCGCCAAGGCTGGGACAGGGGGCTTGGGGGAGCAGTACTTC.

This rearrangement joins TRBV30 to TRBJ2-7, with D maybe TRBD2 (6 bases). Deletions cut 2 bases from V and 0 bases from J, with 14 bases between. The CDR3 totals 15 residues. CDR1 and CDR2 from the germline V gene are GTSNPN and SVGIG (reference sequence). CDR3 residues: CAWSIAGTHSYEQYF. CDR3 nucleotide sequence: TGTGCCTGGAGTATCGCAGGGACTCACTCCTACGAGCAGTACTTC.

The chain joins TRBV2 to TRBJ2-5; 7 nucleotides line up with TRBD2. V shed 7 bases and J 5 bases; nucleotides not matched to a gene: 7. The CDR3 contains 13 residues. In germline, CDR1 is SNHLY, CDR2 FYNNEI. Here the CDR3 DNA reads TGTGCCAGCACCAAATGGGGGGGGGAGACCCAGTACTTC. It yields the protein CASTKWGGETQYF.

This clone has more than one count but fewer than ten. The rearrangement uses TRBV5-1 and TRBJ2-3; TRBD1 or TRBD2 may be the D gene (5 bases each). V lost 2 bases and J 2 bases, leaving 12 bases between the germline ends. The germline V gene has CDR1 SGHRS and CDR2 YFSETQ. The CDR3 runs to 15 residues. This CDR3 reads CASSFGYGATDTQYF. In DNA, the CDR3 is TGCGCCAGCAGCTTTGGGTACGGGGCCACAGATACGCAGTATTTT.

A few counts support this clone. The V and J genes are TRBV4-3 and TRBJ2-1; TRBD1 agrees at 8 bases. V trimming: 1 base; J trimming: 5 bases; junction bases outside the gene matches: 7. Germline V gene data show CDR1 as LGHNA and CDR2 as YSLEER. There are 16 residues in the CDR3. The CDR3 DNA reads TGCGCCAGCAGCCAAGGATGGGGGACAGGAAACAATGAGCAGTTCTTC. Its protein is CASSQGWGTGNNEQFF.

V and J are TRBV23-1 and TRBJ2-7, with TRBD1 as a possible D gene (6 bases). Being an ORF, TRBV23-1 has a function that is uncertain. CDR3 length equals 14 residues. Trimming left V 6 bases short and J 7 bases short, with 19 bases between. The CDR3 spells CASRSPQGLGEQYF. CDR3 bases: TGCGCCAGCAGGTCACCCCAGGGGCTCGGGGAGCAGTACTTC.

The chain couples TRBV2 to TRBJ1-2; 7 nucleotides line up with TRBD1. This CDR3 spans 16 amino acids. Germline trimming cut 6 bases from V and 8 bases from J; bases unmatched to any gene: 18. Germline values: CDR1 SNHLY, CDR2 FYNNEI. As DNA, the CDR3 is TGTGCCAGCAGGGCCGAAAGACAGGGAGTTCGTCGGGGCTACACCTTC. Its translation is CASRAERQGVRRGYTF.

The chain couples TRBV30 to TRBJ1-6; TRBD1 might be the D (6 bases). This CDR3 contains 14 residues. Germline lookup yields CDR1 GTSNPN and CDR2 SVGIG (reference sequence). V was trimmed by 3 bases and J by 6 bases, leaving 12 bases between them. CDR3 loop: CAWRQGQANSPLHF. CDR3 sequence (DNA): TGTGCCTGGAGACAGGGACAAGCTAATTCACCCCTCCACTTT.

This rearrangement joins TRBV19 to TRBJ2-4; 7 bases match TRBD1. CDR3 length: 15 amino acids. With 4 bases clipped from V and 8 bases from J, the junction kept 11 bases outside the gene matches. Germline CDR1 and CDR2: LNHDA and SQIVND (reference sequence). The CDR3 DNA sequence: TGTGCCAGTAGTAAAGGGGGCCCTCCCAGGGACATTCAGTACTTC. This sequence encodes CASSKGGPPRDIQYF.

The V call is TRBV7-3, the J call TRBJ2-1; 7 nucleotides match TRBD1. From germline, CDR1 is SGHTA and CDR2 FQGTGA. The CDR3 spans 15 residues. Trimming at V came to 5 bases and at J to 0 bases, leaving 4 bases not matched to a gene. The CDR3 protein is CASSLQGSSYNEQFF. CDR3 DNA: TGTGCCAGCAGCCTACAGGGGTCCTCCTACAATGAGCAGTTCTTC. Full variable domain (outside the CDR3, taken from reference TRBV7-3 and TRBJ2-1): GAGVSQTPSNKVTEKGKYVELRCDPISGHTALYWYRQSLGQGPEFLIYFQGTGAADDSGLPNDRFFAVRPEGSVSTLKIQRTERGDSAVYLCASSLQGSSYNEQFFGPGTRLTVL.